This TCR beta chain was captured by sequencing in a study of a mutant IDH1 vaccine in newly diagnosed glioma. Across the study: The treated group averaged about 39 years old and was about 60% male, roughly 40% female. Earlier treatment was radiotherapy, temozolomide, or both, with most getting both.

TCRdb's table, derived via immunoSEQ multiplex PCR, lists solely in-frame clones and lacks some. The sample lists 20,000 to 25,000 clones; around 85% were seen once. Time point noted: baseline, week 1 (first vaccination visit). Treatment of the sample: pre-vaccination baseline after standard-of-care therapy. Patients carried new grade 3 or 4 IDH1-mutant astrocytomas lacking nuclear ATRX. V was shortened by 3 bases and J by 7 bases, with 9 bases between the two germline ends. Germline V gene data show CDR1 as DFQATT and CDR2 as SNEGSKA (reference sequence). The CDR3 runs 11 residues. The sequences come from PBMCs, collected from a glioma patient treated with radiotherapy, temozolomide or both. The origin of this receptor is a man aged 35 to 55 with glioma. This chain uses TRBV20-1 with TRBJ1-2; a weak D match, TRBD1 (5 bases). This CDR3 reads CSASRQIGYTF. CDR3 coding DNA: TGCAGTGCTAGCCGACAGATTGGCTACACCTTC.